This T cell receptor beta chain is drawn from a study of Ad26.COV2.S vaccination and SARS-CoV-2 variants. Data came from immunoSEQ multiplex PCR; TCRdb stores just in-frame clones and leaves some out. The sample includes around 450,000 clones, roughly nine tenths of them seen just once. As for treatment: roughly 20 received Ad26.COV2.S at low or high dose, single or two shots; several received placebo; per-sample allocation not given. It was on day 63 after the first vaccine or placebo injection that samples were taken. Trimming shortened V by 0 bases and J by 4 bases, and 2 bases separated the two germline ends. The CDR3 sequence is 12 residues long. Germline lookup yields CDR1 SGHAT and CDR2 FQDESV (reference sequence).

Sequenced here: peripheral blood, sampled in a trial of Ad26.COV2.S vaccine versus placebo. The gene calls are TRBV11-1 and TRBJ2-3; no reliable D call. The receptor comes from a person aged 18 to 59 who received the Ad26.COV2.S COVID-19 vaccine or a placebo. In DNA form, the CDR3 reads TGTGCCAGCAGCTTAGCAGCAGATACGCAGTATTTT. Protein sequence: CASSLAADTQYF.